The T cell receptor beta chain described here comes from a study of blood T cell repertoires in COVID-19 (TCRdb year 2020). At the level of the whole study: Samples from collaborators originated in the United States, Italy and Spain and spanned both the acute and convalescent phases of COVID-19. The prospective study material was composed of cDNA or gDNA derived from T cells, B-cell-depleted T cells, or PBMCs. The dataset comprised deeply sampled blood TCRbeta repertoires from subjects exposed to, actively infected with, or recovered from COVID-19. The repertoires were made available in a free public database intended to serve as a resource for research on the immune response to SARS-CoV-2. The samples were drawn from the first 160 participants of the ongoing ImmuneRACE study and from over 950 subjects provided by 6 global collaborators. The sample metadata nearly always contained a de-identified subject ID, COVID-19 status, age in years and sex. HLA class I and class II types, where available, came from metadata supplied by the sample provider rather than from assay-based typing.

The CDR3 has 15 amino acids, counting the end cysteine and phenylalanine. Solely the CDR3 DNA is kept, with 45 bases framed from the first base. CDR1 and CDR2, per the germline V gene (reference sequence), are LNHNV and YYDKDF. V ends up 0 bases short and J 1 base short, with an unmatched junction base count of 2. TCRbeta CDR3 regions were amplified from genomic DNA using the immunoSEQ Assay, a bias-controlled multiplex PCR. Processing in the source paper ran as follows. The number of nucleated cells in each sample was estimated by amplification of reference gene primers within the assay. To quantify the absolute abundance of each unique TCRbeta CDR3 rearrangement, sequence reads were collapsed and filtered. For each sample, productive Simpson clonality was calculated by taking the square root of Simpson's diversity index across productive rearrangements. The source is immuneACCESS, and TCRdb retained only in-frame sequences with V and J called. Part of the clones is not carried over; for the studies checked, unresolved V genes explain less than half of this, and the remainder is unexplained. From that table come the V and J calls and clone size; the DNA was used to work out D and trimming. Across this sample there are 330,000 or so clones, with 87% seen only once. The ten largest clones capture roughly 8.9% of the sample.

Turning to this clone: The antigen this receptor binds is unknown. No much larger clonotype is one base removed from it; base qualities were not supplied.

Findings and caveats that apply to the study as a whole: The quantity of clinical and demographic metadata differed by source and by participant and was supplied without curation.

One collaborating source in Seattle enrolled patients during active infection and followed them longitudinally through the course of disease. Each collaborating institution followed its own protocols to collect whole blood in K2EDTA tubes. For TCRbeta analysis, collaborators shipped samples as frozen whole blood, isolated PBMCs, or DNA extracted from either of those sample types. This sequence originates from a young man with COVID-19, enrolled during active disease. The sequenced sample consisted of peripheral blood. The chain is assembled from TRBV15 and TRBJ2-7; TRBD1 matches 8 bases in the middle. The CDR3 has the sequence CATSRERTGSYEQYF. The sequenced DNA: TGTGCCACCAGCAGAGAGAGGACAGGGTCCTACGAGCAGTACTTC.